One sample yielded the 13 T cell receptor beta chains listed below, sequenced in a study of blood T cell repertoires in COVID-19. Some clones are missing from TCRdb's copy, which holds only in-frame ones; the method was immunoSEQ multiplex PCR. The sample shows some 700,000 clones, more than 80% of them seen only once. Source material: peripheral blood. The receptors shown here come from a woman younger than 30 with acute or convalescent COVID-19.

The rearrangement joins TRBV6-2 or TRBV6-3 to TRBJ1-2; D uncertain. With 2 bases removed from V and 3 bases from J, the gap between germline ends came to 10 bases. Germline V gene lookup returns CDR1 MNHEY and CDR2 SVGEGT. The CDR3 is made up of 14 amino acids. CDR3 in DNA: TGTGCCAGCAGTTACAGTCCGGGAGACTATGGCTACACCTTC. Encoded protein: CASSYSPGDYGYTF.

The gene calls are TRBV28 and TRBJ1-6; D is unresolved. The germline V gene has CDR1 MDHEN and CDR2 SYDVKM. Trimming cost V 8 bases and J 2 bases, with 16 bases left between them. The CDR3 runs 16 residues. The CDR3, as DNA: TGTGCCAGCTATGAACCCCGGAGGACCTATAATTCACCCCTCCACTTT. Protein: CASYEPRRTYNSPLHF. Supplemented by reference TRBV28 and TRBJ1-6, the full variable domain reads DVKVTQSSRYLVKRTGEKVFLECVQDMDHENMFWYRQDPGLGLRLIYFSYDVKMKEKGDIPEGYSVSREKKERFSLILESASTNQTSMYLCASYEPRRTYNSPLHFGNGTRLTVT.

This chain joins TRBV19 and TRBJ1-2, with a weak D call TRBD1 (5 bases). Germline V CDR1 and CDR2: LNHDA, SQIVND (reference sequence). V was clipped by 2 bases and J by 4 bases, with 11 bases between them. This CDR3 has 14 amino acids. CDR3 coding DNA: TGTGCCAGTAGTATACAGGGCCTCAGCTATGGCTACACCTTC. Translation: CASSIQGLSYGYTF.

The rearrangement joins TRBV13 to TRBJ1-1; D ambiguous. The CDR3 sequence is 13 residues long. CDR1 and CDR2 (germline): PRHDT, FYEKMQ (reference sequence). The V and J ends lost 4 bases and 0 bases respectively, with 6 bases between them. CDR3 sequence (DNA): TGTGCCAGCAGCTCCAGGATGAACACTGAAGCTTTCTTT. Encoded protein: CASSSRMNTEAFF.

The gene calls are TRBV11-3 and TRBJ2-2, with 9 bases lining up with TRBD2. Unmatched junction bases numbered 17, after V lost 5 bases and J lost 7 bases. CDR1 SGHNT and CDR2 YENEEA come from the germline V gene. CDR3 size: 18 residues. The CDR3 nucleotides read TGTGCCAGCAGCCCACGGGCCCAGCGGGGGGATCAAAGCGGGGAGCTGTTTTTT. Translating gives CASSPRAQRGDQSGELFF.

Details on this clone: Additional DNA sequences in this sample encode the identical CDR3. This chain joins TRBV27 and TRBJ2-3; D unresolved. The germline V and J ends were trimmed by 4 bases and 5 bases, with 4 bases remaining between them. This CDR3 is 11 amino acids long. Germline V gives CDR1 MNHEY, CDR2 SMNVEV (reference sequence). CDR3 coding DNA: TGTGCCAGCAGTTCCGGAGATACGCAGTATTTT. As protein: CASSSGDTQYF.

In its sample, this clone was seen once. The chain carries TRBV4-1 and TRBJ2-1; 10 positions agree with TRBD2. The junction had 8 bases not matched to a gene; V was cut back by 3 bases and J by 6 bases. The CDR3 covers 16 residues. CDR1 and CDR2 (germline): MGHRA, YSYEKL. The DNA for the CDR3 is TGCGCCAGCAGCCAGAATAGCGGGGGGAGCCTCAATGAGCAGTTCTTC. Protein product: CASSQNSGGSLNEQFF.

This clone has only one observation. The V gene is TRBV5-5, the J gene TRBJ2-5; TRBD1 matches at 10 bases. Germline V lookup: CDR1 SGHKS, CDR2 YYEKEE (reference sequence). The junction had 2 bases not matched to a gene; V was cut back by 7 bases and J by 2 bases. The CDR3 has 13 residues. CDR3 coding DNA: TGTGCCAGCGGGGACAGGGGTCAAGAGACCCAGTACTTC. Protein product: CASGDRGQETQYF.

CDR3 sequence reads: CAIRAGIDTTNEKLFF. Here the CDR3 DNA reads TGTGCCATCAGGGCAGGGATCGATACAACTAATGAAAAACTGTTTTTT. The rearrangement joins TRBV10-3 to TRBJ1-4, with D perhaps TRBD1 (5 bases). V lost 6 bases, J lost 0 bases, and 14 bases lay in between. Germline V gene lookup returns CDR1 ENHRY and CDR2 SYGVKD. CDR3 length: 16 amino acids.

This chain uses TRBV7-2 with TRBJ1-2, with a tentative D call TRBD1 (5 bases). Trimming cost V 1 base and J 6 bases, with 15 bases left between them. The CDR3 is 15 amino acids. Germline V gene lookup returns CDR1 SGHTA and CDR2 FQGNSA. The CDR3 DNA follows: TGTGCCAGCAGCTTAGGGGATGCGGCAGGGAATGGCTACACCTTC. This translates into CASSLGDAAGNGYTF.

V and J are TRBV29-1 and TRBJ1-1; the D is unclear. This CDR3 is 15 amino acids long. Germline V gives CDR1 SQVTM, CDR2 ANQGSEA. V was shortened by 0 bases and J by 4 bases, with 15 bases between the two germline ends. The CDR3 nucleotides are TGCAGCGTTGAAGATCAATTTAAATCAGGCACTGAAGCTTTCTTT. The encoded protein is CSVEDQFKSGTEAFF.

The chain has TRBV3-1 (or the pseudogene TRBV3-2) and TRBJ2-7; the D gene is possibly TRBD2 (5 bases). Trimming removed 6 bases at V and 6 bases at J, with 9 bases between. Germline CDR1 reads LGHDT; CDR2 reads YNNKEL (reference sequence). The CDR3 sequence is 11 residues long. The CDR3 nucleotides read TGTGCCAGCAGGCTAGGGAGCGAGCAGTACTTC. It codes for CASRLGSEQYF.

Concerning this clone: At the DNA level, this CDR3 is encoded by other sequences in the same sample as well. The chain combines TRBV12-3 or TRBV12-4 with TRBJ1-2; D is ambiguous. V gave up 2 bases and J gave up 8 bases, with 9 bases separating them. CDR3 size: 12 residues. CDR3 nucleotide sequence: TGTGCCAGCAGTTTAACCGGGAACGGCTACACCTTC. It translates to CASSLTGNGYTF.